Shown below are 32 T cell receptor beta chains from a single sample sequenced in a study of post-analysis software for immune sequencing data. Study-wide results and limits: Controls showed lower frequencies than patients for five TRBV segments, and TRBV5-6, TRBV5-1 and TRBV20-1 were among these.

For these receptors, no antigen is known. Libraries were made from TCR beta cDNA, and they carried unique molecular identifiers. TCRdb re-derived calls from the PCR reads in MiXCR, one entry per CDR3 protein. Among about 770,000 distinct CDR3 sequences listed, roughly 46% were seen once. Material for sequencing was blood. All receptors derive from a girl aged 10 to 17 with multiple sclerosis.

This clonotype appeared a few times. The rearrangement links TRBV29-1 to TRBJ2-5, with D possibly matching TRBD2 (5 bases). The end of the DNA aligns better with TRBJ2-7, so the J call may be wrong. Germline-derived CDR1 and CDR2 are SQVTM and ANQGSEA. The CDR3 consists of 13 residues. CDR3 sequence reads: CSVRGRSVNEQYF. CDR3 DNA sequence: TGCAGCGTTCGAGGGCGTAGTGTCAACGAGCAGTACTTC.

This clonotype has just a few counts. The rearrangement uses TRBV13 and TRBJ2-7, with 9 bases matching TRBD2. Germline V gene lookup returns CDR1 PRHDT and CDR2 FYEKMQ (reference sequence). This CDR3 is 15 amino acids long. V shed 3 bases, J shed 5 bases, and the junction held 8 bases outside the gene matches. The DNA for the CDR3 is TGTGCCAGCAGCTTCTACGCGGGAGGGCCCCACGAGCAGTACTTC. It specifies CASSFYAGGPHEQYF. The variable domain in full, with the rest retrieved from reference TRBV13 and TRBJ2-7, is AAGVIQSPRHLIKEKRETATLKCYPIPRHDTVYWYQQGPGQDPQFLISFYEKMQSDKGSIPDRFSAQQFSDYHSELNMSSLELGDSALYFCASSFYAGGPHEQYFGPGTRLTVT.

This clonotype was detected only a few times. The V call is TRBV6-1, the J call TRBJ2-7, with D perhaps TRBD1 (5 bases). Trimming took off 2 bases at V and 2 bases at J, with 7 bases between the two ends. The CDR3 length is 13 residues. The germline V gene encodes CDR1 MNHNS and CDR2 SASEGT. Written as DNA, the CDR3 is TGTGCCAGCAGTGAACAGGGAACCTACGAGCAGTACTTC. Its translation: CASSEQGTYEQYF.

DNA for the CDR3: TGTGCCAGCAGTCTCCGCGGCCTAGCGGGACGGGGTGGAGAGCAGTACTTC. Protein: CASSLRGLAGRGGEQYF. The chain combines TRBV12-3 or TRBV12-4 with TRBJ2-5; 9 nucleotides agree with TRBD2. The CDR3 loop spans 17 amino acids. The V segment lost 5 bases and the J segment 11 bases; nucleotides outside the gene matches: 21.

The chain carries TRBV7-8 and TRBJ2-5, with a possible D match to TRBD2 (6 bases). The CDR3 length is 17 residues. The germline V gene has CDR1 SGHVS and CDR2 FQNEAQ. V was clipped by 2 bases and J by 5 bases, with 21 bases between them. The CDR3 sequence: CASSLRRLTSRGETQYF. DNA for the CDR3: TGTGCCAGCAGCTTACGACGACTAACCTCACGGGGGGAGACCCAGTACTTC.

In this sample, this clonotype turned up a few times. The V and J genes are TRBV20-1 and TRBJ2-3; TRBD2 matches 10 bases. The ends lost 5 bases at V and 2 bases at J; junction bases unmatched: 7. This CDR3 has 15 amino acids. CDR1 is DFQATT, CDR2 SNEGSKA, per germline (reference sequence). CDR3 residues: CSAGPLAGVTDTQYF. CDR3 DNA: TGCAGTGCTGGGCCCCTAGCGGGAGTCACAGATACGCAGTATTTT.

This rearrangement joins TRBV15 to TRBJ2-6; no clear D. This CDR3 has 16 residues. V was cut by 3 bases and J by 0 bases, with 9 bases left in between. From germline, CDR1 is LNHNV and CDR2 YYDKDF (reference sequence). The CDR3 nucleotides are TGTGCCACCAGCAGGCCAGGAACCTCTGGGGCCAACGTCCTGACTTTC. Translated: CATSRPGTSGANVLTF. Drawing the rest from reference TRBV15 and TRBJ2-6, the complete variable domain is DAMVIQNPRYQVTQFGKPVTLSCSQTLNHNVMYWYQQKSSQAPKLLFHYYDKDFNNEADTPDNFQSRRPNTSFCFLDIRSPGLGDTAMYLCATSRPGTSGANVLTFGAGSRLTVL.

V is TRBV29-1 and J is TRBJ1-2; D perhaps matches TRBD1 (6 bases). V shed 3 bases and J shed 4 bases, with 15 bases lying between them. This CDR3 is 14 amino acids long. Germline V lookup: CDR1 SQVTM, CDR2 ANQGSEA. The CDR3 loop reads CSVDPTTGIYGYTF. In DNA form, the CDR3 reads TGCAGCGTTGACCCAACTACAGGGATCTATGGCTACACCTTC.

The V and J genes are TRBV28 and TRBJ1-1; TRBD1 agrees at 7 bases. V was clipped by 3 bases and J by 0 bases; unmatched bases: 13. The CDR3 has 18 amino acids. Germline lookup yields CDR1 MDHEN and CDR2 SYDVKM. Here the CDR3 DNA reads TGTGCCAGCAGTTTGGACAGGACATCTAGAATTATGAACACTGAAGCTTTCTTT. Its translation: CASSLDRTSRIMNTEAFF.

This clonotype showed up just a few times. V gene TRBV6-6 combines with J gene TRBJ2-1, with 9 bases lining up with TRBD2. The germline V gene encodes CDR1 MNHNY and CDR2 SVGAGI (reference sequence). The CDR3 loop spans 15 amino acids. The V and J ends lost 6 bases and 6 bases, in that order; junction bases with no gene match: 9. This chain's CDR3 is CASRLAGALFNEQFF. The CDR3 bases are TGTGCCAGCAGATTAGCGGGAGCTTTATTCAATGAGCAGTTCTTC.

The genes are TRBV9 and TRBJ2-2; no firm D call. Germline assignment: CDR1 SGDLS and CDR2 YYNGEE. This CDR3 has 14 amino acids. V was clipped by 3 bases and J by 6 bases, with 12 bases between them. The CDR3 region has the DNA TGTGCCAGCAGCGCCTACGGATCCCCCGGGGAGCTGTTTTTT. It translates to CASSAYGSPGELFF.

The rearrangement joins TRBV11-2 to TRBJ2-4, with 11 bases that match TRBD2. The closer fit of TRBJ2-7 to the DNA end suggests the J call may be wrong. Germline CDR1 is SGHAT and CDR2 is FQNNGV. This CDR3 contains 14 residues. The CDR3: CASRSPSGRYEQYF. CDR3 bases: TGTGCCAGCAGGTCCCCTAGCGGGAGGTACGAGCAGTACTTC.

This clonotype was seen a handful of times. J is TRBJ2-1 and V is TRBV9, with no clear D. Germline V gene data show CDR1 as SGDLS and CDR2 as YYNGEE. This CDR3 has 18 residues. V was trimmed by 0 bases and J by 0 bases, leaving 16 bases between them. CDR3 sequence reads: CASSVARSPPSSYNEQFF. The CDR3 coding sequence is TGTGCCAGCAGCGTAGCCCGCTCTCCGCCGAGCTCCTACAATGAGCAGTTCTTC.

This chain links TRBV13 with TRBJ2-5, with 7 bases identical to TRBD2. Germline CDR1 PRHDT, CDR2 FYEKMQ (reference sequence). This CDR3 spans 15 amino acids. V was clipped by 4 bases and J by 1 base; unmatched bases: 6. This CDR3 is CASSSGLVPQETQYF. The CDR3 nucleotides are TGTGCCAGCAGCTCCGGACTAGTGCCCCAAGAGACCCAGTACTTC.

The chain employs TRBV2 and TRBJ2-7; either TRBD1 or TRBD2 may fit D (5 bases each). CDR3 length equals 13 residues. Germline CDR1 reads SNHLY; CDR2 reads FYNNEI. Deletions cut 9 bases from V and 1 base from J, with 13 bases between. The CDR3 coding sequence is TGTGCCAGTAAAAGGGACGGATCCTACGAGCAGTACTTC. It is translated as CASKRDGSYEQYF.

Many counts were recorded for this clonotype. The rearrangement joins TRBV28 to TRBJ1-2; possibly TRBD1 for D (5 bases). V lost 2 bases, J lost 6 bases, and 13 bases lay in between. The CDR3 covers 14 residues. The V gene's germline CDR1 is MDHEN and CDR2 SYDVKM. The CDR3 reads CASSLVLRGHGYTF. The CDR3 coding sequence is TGTGCCAGCAGTTTAGTCCTACGGGGCCATGGCTACACCTTC.

This clonotype occurred a few times. The CDR3, as DNA: TGTGCCAGCAGTGAATCAGGGGTCGAGACCCAGTACTTC. Amino acids: CASSESGVETQYF. The chain carries TRBV25-1 and TRBJ2-5; D is possibly TRBD1 (6 bases). Germline CDR1 and CDR2: MGHDK and SYGVNS. The CDR3 is 13 residues long. The V end lost 1 base, the J end lost 5 bases, and 8 bases lay between the germline ends. The full variable domain, completed using reference TRBV25-1 and TRBJ2-5, is EADIYQTPRYLVIGTGKKITLECSQTMGHDKMYWYQQDPGMELHLIHYSYGVNSTEKGDLSSESTVSRIRTEHFPLTLESARPSHTSQYLCASSESGVETQYFGPGTRLLVL.

The chain recombines TRBV3-1 with TRBJ2-5, with 8 bases aligning to TRBD2. CDR1 is LGHDT and CDR2 is YNNKEL in the germline V gene (reference sequence). The CDR3 runs to 14 residues. V trimming: 0 bases; J trimming: 5 bases; junction bases outside the gene matches: 2. Written as DNA, the CDR3 is TGTGCCAGCAGCCAAGAGCCTAGCGGGGAGACCCAGTACTTC. Its translation: CASSQEPSGETQYF.

The chain joins TRBV5-1 to TRBJ1-1; 8 bases match TRBD1. Germline V lookup: CDR1 SGHRS, CDR2 YFSETQ. V lost 3 bases, J lost 4 bases, and 5 bases stayed unmatched. This CDR3 is built from 14 residues. Here the CDR3 reads CASSSRQGSTEAFF. Written as DNA, the CDR3 is TGCGCCAGCAGCTCGAGACAGGGGAGCACTGAAGCTTTCTTT.

This chain joins TRBV15 and TRBJ1-5; no definite D call. Germline V CDR1 and CDR2: LNHNV, YYDKDF (reference sequence). This CDR3 spans 15 amino acids. V lost 5 bases and J lost 7, with 18 bases in between. CDR3 region: CATSPDRGGGQPQHF. Written as DNA, the CDR3 is TGTGCCACCAGCCCAGACCGAGGAGGCGGACAGCCCCAGCATTTT.

This clonotype is a singleton in its sample. The chain carries TRBV4-3 and TRBJ1-6, with D uncertain. V lost 1 base, J lost 10 bases, and 11 bases lay in between. This CDR3 has 14 amino acids. Germline CDR1 reads LGHNA; CDR2 reads YSLEER. This chain's CDR3 is CASSQAGNWSPLHF. The CDR3 nucleotides read TGCGCCAGCAGCCAAGCGGGGAATTGGTCACCCCTCCACTTT.

This clonotype came up a few times. J is TRBJ2-3 and V is TRBV4-1, with unresolved D. Trimming cost V 4 bases and J 2 bases, with 10 bases left between them. The CDR3 has 14 residues. Germline CDR1 is MGHRA and CDR2 is YSYEKL. Written as DNA, the CDR3 is TGCGCCAGCAGCCCCGTGGCTACCACAGATACGCAGTATTTT. Translation gives CASSPVATTDTQYF.

The chain recombines TRBV2 with TRBJ2-5, with TRBD2 identical over 11 bases. Trimming at V came to 7 bases and at J to 1 base, leaving 17 bases not matched to a gene. This CDR3 is 19 amino acids long. From germline, CDR1 is SNHLY and CDR2 FYNNEI. This CDR3 is CASTPYTLAGGTPQETQYF. CDR3 nucleotides: TGTGCCAGCACCCCCTATACGCTAGCGGGAGGAACACCCCAAGAGACCCAGTACTTC.

This clonotype has more than one count but fewer than ten. The chain links TRBV11-2 to TRBJ2-1; no clear D. From germline, CDR1 is SGHAT and CDR2 FQNNGV. This CDR3 is built from 16 residues. Trimming took off 1 base at V and 9 bases at J, with 19 bases between the two ends. This chain's CDR3 is CASSLVRPAPSSEQFF. The CDR3 nucleotides are TGTGCCAGCAGCTTAGTCCGGCCAGCCCCCTCGAGTGAGCAGTTCTTC.

Only a few counts were recorded for this clonotype. The chain has TRBV12-3 or TRBV12-4 and TRBJ2-1; TRBD2 agrees at 9 bases. J gave up 0 bases and V 1 base, and 4 bases lay outside the gene matches. CDR3 length equals 17 residues. CDR3 nucleotides: TGTGCCAGCAGTTTAGGGCTAGCGGGGAGCTCCTACAATGAGCAGTTCTTC. Its protein product is CASSLGLAGSSYNEQFF.

This chain uses TRBV20-1 with TRBJ2-5, with D tentatively TRBD2 (6 bases). This CDR3 contains 13 residues. CDR1 is DFQATT, CDR2 SNEGSKA, per germline (reference sequence). V was clipped by 5 bases and J by 4 bases, with 14 bases between them. CDR3 nucleotides: TGCAGTGCTTCCGGTGGAGCGGGAGAGACCCAGTACTTC. Protein product: CSASGGAGETQYF.

This chain connects TRBV15 to TRBJ2-5; D is uncertain. Trimming cost V 4 bases and J 7 bases, with 16 bases left between them. The CDR3 covers 14 residues. Germline CDR1 reads LNHNV; CDR2 reads YYDKDF (reference sequence). Here the CDR3 DNA reads TGTGCCACCAGCATCGCACGGGCTGTTGGGACCCAGTACTTC. It encodes CATSIARAVGTQYF.

The V gene is TRBV27, the J gene TRBJ2-1; D is perhaps TRBD2 (6 bases). Per the germline V gene, CDR1 is MNHEY and CDR2 is SMNVEV (reference sequence). This CDR3 has 15 residues. The ends were cut back, 6 bases at V and 4 bases at J, with 16 bases in the middle. The CDR3: CASRLPGVGYNEQFF. Written as DNA, the CDR3 is TGTGCCAGCAGGCTGCCGGGAGTGGGTTACAATGAGCAGTTCTTC.

This clonotype was recorded once. The V gene is TRBV4-1, the J gene TRBJ1-1, with D maybe TRBD1 (5 bases). V gave up 0 bases and J gave up 4 bases, with 15 bases separating them. CDR3 size: 16 residues. CDR1 and CDR2 (germline): MGHRA, YSYEKL. The CDR3, as DNA: TGCGCCAGCAGCCAAGAGGAGGCAGGGTCGGGCACTGAAGCTTTCTTT. It codes for CASSQEEAGSGTEAFF.

The sample holds a few counts of this clonotype. This chain links TRBV27 with TRBJ1-5; D remains ambiguous. V lost 4 bases and J lost 3, with 7 bases in between. CDR1 is MNHEY and CDR2 is SMNVEV in the germline V gene (reference sequence). This CDR3 comprises 13 residues. Here the CDR3 reads CASSSGFNQPQHF. The CDR3 nucleotides read TGTGCCAGCAGTTCAGGTTTCAATCAGCCCCAGCATTTT.

V and J are TRBV5-1 and TRBJ1-1, with a weak D call TRBD1 (5 bases). The CDR3 length is 15 residues. V lost 4 bases to trimming and J lost 5 bases, with 18 bases between them. Germline CDR1 and CDR2: SGHRS and YFSETQ. CDR3 DNA: TGCGCCAGCAGCGCACCCGATGGGGGAGATACTGAAGCTTTCTTT. The encoded protein is CASSAPDGGDTEAFF. Using reference TRBV5-1 and TRBJ1-1 for the parts outside the CDR3, the full variable domain is KAGVTQTPRYLIKTRGQQVTLSCSPISGHRSVSWYQQTPGQGLQFLFEYFSETQRNKGNFPGRFSGRQFSNSRSEMNVSTLELGDSALYLCASSAPDGGDTEAFFGQGTRLTVV.

V gene TRBV20-1 combines with J gene TRBJ2-7; 7 bases agree with TRBD2. Germline V gene data show CDR1 as DFQATT and CDR2 as SNEGSKA (reference sequence). After removal of 4 bases from V and 3 bases from J, the junction contained 6 bases not matched to a gene. The CDR3 contains 13 residues. CDR3 nucleotides: TGCAGTGCTAACCGGGACTATCTCTACGAGCAGTACTTC. Its protein product is CSANRDYLYEQYF.